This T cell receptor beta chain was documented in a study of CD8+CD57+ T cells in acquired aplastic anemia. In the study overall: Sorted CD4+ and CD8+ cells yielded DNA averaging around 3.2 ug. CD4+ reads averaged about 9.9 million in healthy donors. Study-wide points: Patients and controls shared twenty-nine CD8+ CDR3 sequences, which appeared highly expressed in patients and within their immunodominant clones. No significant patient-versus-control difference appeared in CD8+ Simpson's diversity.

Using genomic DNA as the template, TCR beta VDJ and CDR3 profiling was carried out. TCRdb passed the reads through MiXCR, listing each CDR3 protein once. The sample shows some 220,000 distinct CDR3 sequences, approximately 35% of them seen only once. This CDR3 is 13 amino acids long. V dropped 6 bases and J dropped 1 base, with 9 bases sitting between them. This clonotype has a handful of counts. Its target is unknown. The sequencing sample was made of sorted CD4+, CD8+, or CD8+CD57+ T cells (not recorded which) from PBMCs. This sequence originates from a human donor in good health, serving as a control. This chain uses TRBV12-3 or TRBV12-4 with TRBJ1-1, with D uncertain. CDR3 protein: CASSGIANTEAFF. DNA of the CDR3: TGTGCCAGCAGCGGGATAGCGAACACTGAAGCTTTCTTT.